This is a list of T cell receptor beta chains from one sample in a study of molecular identifiers for immune sequencing clone quantification. From the PCR reads, TCRdb called clonotypes with MiXCR, one entry per CDR3 protein. Of about 640,000 distinct CDR3 sequences in the sample, 15% to 20% were seen once. The source material was naive CD8+ T cells from blood, with Jurkat cell RNA spiked in. Every receptor here comes from a human donor in good health. Some libraries in this study had Jurkat cell RNA spiked in. Both conserved end residues are part of each CDR3. The D gene is left open where the match is weak. Only some rows state a clone size, as once, few, many or a class for expanded clones.

v_gene	abundance	j_gene	d_gene	CDR3nt	CDR3aa
TRBV13	many	TRBJ2-5	NA	TGTGCCAGCAGCTTAGAATTCCCCGGGGCGACCCAGTACTTC	CASSLEFPGATQYF
TRBV7-9	many	TRBJ2-5	NA	TGTGCCAGCAGCTCCCCCTCCATGCCAGGAACCCAAGAGACCCAGTACTTC	CASSSPSMPGTQETQYF
TRBV7-2	many	TRBJ1-5	TRBD1	TGTGCCAGCACCACCGGGACAGGGGAGTTTCAGCCCCAGCATTTT	CASTTGTGEFQPQHF
TRBV10-3	many	TRBJ2-7	TRBD1	TGTGCCACTCATCAAACCGGTCGGGACAGCTCCTACGAGCAGTACTTC	CATHQTGRDSSYEQYF
TRBV6-5	many	TRBJ2-5	TRBD2	TGTGCCAGCAGTTACTCCGGGACTAGCGGCCAAGAGACCCAGTACTTC	CASSYSGTSGQETQYF
TRBV20-1	NA	TRBJ1-6	NA	TGCAGTGCGCGTGCGGGGAAGTTAGAACCCCTCCACTTT	CSARAGKLEPLHF
TRBV28	many	TRBJ1-4	NA	TGTGCCAGCAAATTCACAGCAGTGTATGAAAAACTGTTTTTT	CASKFTAVYEKLFF
TRBV19	NA	TRBJ1-1	NA	TGTGCCAGTAGTAATAAGGGACTGATGAACACTGAAGCTTTCTTT	CASSNKGLMNTEAFF
TRBV27	few	TRBJ1-1	NA	TGTGCCAGCAGTATGACCGGGACGGAAGAAGCTTTCTTT	CASSMTGTEEAFF
TRBV5-4	many	TRBJ2-5	NA	TGTGCCAGCACCAAAGACTTACAAGAGACCCAGTACTTC	CASTKDLQETQYF
TRBV24-1	many	TRBJ2-3	TRBD2	TGTGCCACCGAGGGGACTAGCGGGGCTACTAGCACAGATACGCAGTATTTT	CATEGTSGATSTDTQYF
TRBV12-5	NA	TRBJ2-1	NA	TGTGCTAGTGGTCGCACCCACGGGACCTACAATGAGCAGTTCTTC	CASGRTHGTYNEQFF
TRBV15	few	TRBJ1-2	TRBD1	TGTGCCACCAGCAGAGGACAGGGGGCTCTTAACTATGGCTACACCTTC	CATSRGQGALNYGYTF
TRBV30	NA	TRBJ2-3	NA	TGTGCCTGGATTGTCCAGGGCACAGATACGCAGTATTTT	CAWIVQGTDTQYF
TRBV4-2	many	TRBJ1-3	NA	TGTGCCAGCAGCCAAGTCGCCGGTTACACCATATATTTT	CASSQVAGYTIYF
TRBV19	many	TRBJ1-1	NA	TGTGCCAGTAGTATTTTTCGGGGGACTGAAGCTTTCTTT	CASSIFRGTEAFF
TRBV27	NA	TRBJ2-2	TRBD1	TGTGCCAGCAGTTTCCTTCAGGGGGCTGTCGGGGAGCTGCTTTTT	CASSFLQGAVGELLF
TRBV12-3/TRBV12-4	many	TRBJ2-3	TRBD2	TGTGCCAGCAGGTCGACCCTAGCGGGCTACACAGATACGCAGTATTTT	CASRSTLAGYTDTQYF
TRBV27	NA	TRBJ2-2	TRBD2	TGTGCCAGCGCCTCTCTAGCGGGGGGTTTTCCCGGGGAGCTGTTTTTT	CASASLAGGFPGELFF
TRBV21-1	NA	TRBJ1-6	NA	TGTGCCAGCAGGTGTCAACGCAGACGAGCACCCCTCCACTTT	CASRCQRRRAPLHF
TRBV6-5	many	TRBJ2-5	TRBD2	TGTGCCAGCAGTTTCCGGACTAGCGGTAAAGAGACCCAGTACTTC	CASSFRTSGKETQYF
TRBV19	many	TRBJ1-5	NA	TGTGCCAGTAGTATTTCATCAGGGGACTATAGCAATCAGCCCCAGCATTTT	CASSISSGDYSNQPQHF
TRBV19	NA	TRBJ2-1	TRBD2	TGTGCCAGCACCGGGACTAGCGGATACAATGAGCAGTTCTTC	CASTGTSGYNEQFF
TRBV7-2	NA	TRBJ2-7	NA	TGTGCCAGCAGCTTACCACAGGGCCTCTACGAGCAGTACTTC	CASSLPQGLYEQYF
TRBV3-2	few	TRBJ2-3	NA	TGTGCCAGCAGCCAAGTCCCGGAGGGGTTTCACACAGATACGCAGTATTTT	CASSQVPEGFHTDTQYF
TRBV2	many	TRBJ1-1	TRBD1	TGTGCCAGCATCCCGGGACAGGGGATTAACACTGAAGCTTTCTTT	CASIPGQGINTEAFF
TRBV7-9	many	TRBJ1-4	TRBD1	TGTGCCAGCAGCAAGGGACAGGAGGGTATTCATGAAAAACTGTTTTTT	CASSKGQEGIHEKLFF
TRBV2	many	TRBJ2-3	NA	TGTGCCAGCATGGGATGGGGCCGGGACCACCTTTCGAGCACAGATACGCAGTATTTT	CASMGWGRDHLSSTDTQYF
TRBV7-9	many	TRBJ1-1	NA	TGTGCCAGCAGGATAAACAGGGCTGAAGCTTTCTTT	CASRINRAEAFF
TRBV19	many	TRBJ1-1	NA	TGTGCCAGTAGTATGGGACGGGGGGTCACTGAAGCTTTCTTT	CASSMGRGVTEAFF
TRBV12-3/TRBV12-4	few	TRBJ2-5	TRBD2	TGTGCCAGCAGGCACAGACTAGCGGGGGAAGAGACCCAGTACTTC	CASRHRLAGEETQYF
TRBV27	NA	TRBJ2-2	NA	TGTGCCAGCAGTTTATCTTGGGTGGAGGGAGACCCACCCGGGGAGCTGTTTTTT	CASSLSWVEGDPPGELFF
TRBV5-4	NA	TRBJ2-7	TRBD2	TGTGCCAGCAGCTTGGGGGGACTAGCGGAATGGAACGAGCAGTACTTC	CASSLGGLAEWNEQYF
TRBV12-3/TRBV12-4	NA	TRBJ2-1	NA	TGTGCCAGCAGCTCCGTCGGGAGCTACAATGAGCAGTTCTTC	CASSSVGSYNEQFF
TRBV19	many	TRBJ2-2	TRBD1	TGTGCCAGTAGTTTTGCGGACAGGACCGGGGAGCTGTTTTTT	CASSFADRTGELFF
TRBV2	many	TRBJ2-3	NA	TGTGCCAGCAGGCGGCAGGGGACCACAGATACGCAGTATTTT	CASRRQGTTDTQYF
TRBV7-9	NA	TRBJ2-3	NA	TGTGCCAGCAGTCCCATTTTGTGGGGGGATCCAGATACGCAGTATTTT	CASSPILWGDPDTQYF
TRBV11-3	NA	TRBJ2-1	TRBD2	TGTGCCAGCAGCTACCAGGGACTAGCGGGCGTCAATGAGCAGTTCTTC	CASSYQGLAGVNEQFF
TRBV29-1	many	TRBJ2-5	TRBD1	TGCAGCGTTGAGGGGACAGGGGTCGATCTAGTTATCGGGACCCAGTACTTC	CSVEGTGVDLVIGTQYF
TRBV2	NA	TRBJ2-7	NA	TGTGCCAGCATCGCGGGGACAGCGCTCTACGAGCAGTACTTC	CASIAGTALYEQYF
TRBV27	many	TRBJ2-6	TRBD1	TGTGCCAGCAGGGAAAACAGGGGGTCTGGGGCCAACGTCCTGACTTTC	CASRENRGSGANVLTF
TRBV12-5	NA	TRBJ2-7	NA	TGTGCTAGTGGTTTGGCAGCAGCCTCCTACGAGCAGTACTTC	CASGLAAASYEQYF
TRBV7-9	many	TRBJ1-1	NA	TGTGCCAGCAGCTTGGTTCGGACTATGAACACTGAAGCTTTCTTT	CASSLVRTMNTEAFF
TRBV9	many	TRBJ1-1	TRBD1	TGTGCCAGCAGCCTCGAACAGGGGGCATTCGAAGCTTTCTTT	CASSLEQGAFEAFF
TRBV11-3	many	TRBJ2-3	NA	TGTGCCAGCAGCGCTGAGGGCAGCACAGATACGCAGTATTTT	CASSAEGSTDTQYF
TRBV19	few	TRBJ1-6	NA	TGTGCCAGTAGTATAGAAGGGGGTAATAATTCACCCCTCCACTTT	CASSIEGGNNSPLHF
TRBV7-9	many	TRBJ2-3	TRBD1	TGTGCCAGCAGCCCCCTCGGGACAGGATTTAAAGATACGCAGTATTTT	CASSPLGTGFKDTQYF
TRBV5-1	many	TRBJ2-7	NA	TGCGCCAGCAGCTTGGGGCAGGGTCTCGGCTACGAGCAGTACTTC	CASSLGQGLGYEQYF
TRBV7-2	many	TRBJ1-5	NA	TGTGCCAGCAGTCTACATGGCTGGCAGCCCCAGCATTTT	CASSLHGWQPQHF
TRBV5-1	many	TRBJ1-6	NA	TGCGCCAGCAGCTTGGACAGGGCTAATTCACCCCTCCACTTT	CASSLDRANSPLHF
TRBV7-6	many	TRBJ2-7	TRBD2	TGTGCCAGCAGCTCGGGACTAGCGGGCACCTACGAGCAGTACTTC	CASSSGLAGTYEQYF